The T cell receptor (beta chain) described here comes from a study of T cells after yellow fever vaccination. This CDR3 is built from 18 residues. The germline gives CDR1 MNHEY, CDR2 SMNVEV (reference sequence). V gave up 5 bases and J gave up 2 bases; unmatched junction bases: 11. TCRdb independently ran MiXCR on the 5' RACE reads; one entry per CDR3 protein. The data contain tens of thousands of distinct CDR3 sequences, 7.4% of them singletons. The genes are TRBV27 and TRBJ2-1; 11 nucleotides match TRBD2. The sample was CD8+ T cells sorted from PBMCs, taken 15 days after the yellow fever booster vaccination. This TCR came from a man younger than 40 who received the YFV17D yellow fever vaccine. In nucleotides, the CDR3 is TGTGCCAGCAGTAAACTTCCGGGACTAGCGGCCCCCTACAATGAGCAGTTCTTC. Translation: CASSKLPGLAAPYNEQFF.